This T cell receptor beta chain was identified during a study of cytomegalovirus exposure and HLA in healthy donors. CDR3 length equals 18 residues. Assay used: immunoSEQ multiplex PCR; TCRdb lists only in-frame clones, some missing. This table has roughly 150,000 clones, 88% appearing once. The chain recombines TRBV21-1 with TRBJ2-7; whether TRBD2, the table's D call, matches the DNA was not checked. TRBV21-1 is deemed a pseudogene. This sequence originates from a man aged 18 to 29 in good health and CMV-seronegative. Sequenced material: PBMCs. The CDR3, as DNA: TGTGCCAGCAGCAAAGCGGAAGTAGCGGGAGCCTGGGACTACGAGCAGTACTTC. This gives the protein CASSKAEVAGAWDYEQYF.